This T cell receptor beta chain was observed in a study of blood T cell repertoires in COVID-19. The J segment lost 7 bases and the V segment lost 5 bases, leaving 10 bases of the junction unmatched. The CDR3 contains 16 residues. Germline CDR1 MDHEN, CDR2 SYDVKM. The cohort comprised adults aged about 18 to 100 years residing in approximately 25 US areas. Method: immunoSEQ multiplex PCR; TCRdb's copy keeps in-frame clones and lacks some. This repertoire shows 200,000 to 250,000 clones, approximately 90% found once; its top ten account for 3.5%. The V call is TRBV28, the J call TRBJ2-2; 10 bases agree with TRBD1. This sequence was found in a woman aged 18-30 years in a cohort exposed to, infected with or recovered from COVID-19 (not recorded which). The sequenced sample consisted of PBMCs or T cells enriched from blood (not recorded which). CDR3 residues: CASSTEGQGSGGELFF. The CDR3 DNA reads as TGTGCCAGCAGTACGGAGGGACAGGGGAGCGGCGGGGAGCTGTTTTTT. The full variable domain, its missing parts supplied by reference TRBV28 and TRBJ2-2, is DVKVTQSSRYLVKRTGEKVFLECVQDMDHENMFWYRQDPGLGLRLIYFSYDVKMKEKGDIPEGYSVSREKKERFSLILESASTNQTSMYLCASSTEGQGSGGELFFGEGSRLTVL.